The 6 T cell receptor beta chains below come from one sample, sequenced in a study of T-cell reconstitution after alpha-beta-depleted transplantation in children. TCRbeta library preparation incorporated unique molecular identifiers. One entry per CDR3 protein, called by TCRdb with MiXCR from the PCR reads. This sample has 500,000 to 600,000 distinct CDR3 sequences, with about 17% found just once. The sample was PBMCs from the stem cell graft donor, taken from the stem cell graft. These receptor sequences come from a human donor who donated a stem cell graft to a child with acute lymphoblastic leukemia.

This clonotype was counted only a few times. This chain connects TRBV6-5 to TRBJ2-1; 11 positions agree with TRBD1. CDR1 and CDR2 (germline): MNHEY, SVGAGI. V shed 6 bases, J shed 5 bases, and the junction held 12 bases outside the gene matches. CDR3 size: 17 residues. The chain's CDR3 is CASRYRTGGWTNNEQFF. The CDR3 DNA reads TGTGCCAGCAGGTACCGGACAGGGGGCTGGACAAACAATGAGCAGTTCTTC.

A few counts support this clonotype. CDR3 region: CASSTGTDNLQFYGYTF. The CDR3 coding sequence is TGTGCCAGCAGTACCGGGACAGATAACCTACAATTCTATGGCTACACCTTC. The rearrangement uses TRBV12-3 or TRBV12-4 and TRBJ1-2, with TRBD1 identical over 7 bases. V lost 5 bases, J lost 4 bases, and 16 bases stayed unmatched. The CDR3 is 17 residues long.

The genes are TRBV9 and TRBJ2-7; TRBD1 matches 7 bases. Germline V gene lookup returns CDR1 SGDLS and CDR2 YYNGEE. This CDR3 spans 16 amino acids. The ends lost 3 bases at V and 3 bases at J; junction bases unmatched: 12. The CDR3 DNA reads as TGTGCCAGCAGCGACCCCAAGACAGGGAACAACTACGAGCAGTACTTC. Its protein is CASSDPKTGNNYEQYF.

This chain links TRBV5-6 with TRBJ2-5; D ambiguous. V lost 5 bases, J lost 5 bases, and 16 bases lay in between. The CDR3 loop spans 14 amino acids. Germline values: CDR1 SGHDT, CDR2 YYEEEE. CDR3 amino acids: CASSYSRVVETQYF. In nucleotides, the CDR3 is TGTGCCAGCAGTTATTCTAGGGTGGTGGAGACCCAGTACTTC.

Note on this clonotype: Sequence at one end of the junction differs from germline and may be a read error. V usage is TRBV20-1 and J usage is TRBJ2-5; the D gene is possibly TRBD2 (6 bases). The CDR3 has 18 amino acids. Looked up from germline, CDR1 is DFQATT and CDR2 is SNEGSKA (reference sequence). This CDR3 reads CCARPSSYRGGIDKTQYF. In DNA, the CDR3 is TGCTGTGCTAGACCCTCCTCGTATCGGGGAGGAATTGACAAGACCCAGTACTTC.

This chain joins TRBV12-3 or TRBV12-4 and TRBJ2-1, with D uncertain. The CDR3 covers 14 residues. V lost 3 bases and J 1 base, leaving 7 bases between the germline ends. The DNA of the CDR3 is TGTGCCAGCAGTTTTACGAGGTCCTACAATGAGCAGTTCTTC. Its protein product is CASSFTRSYNEQFF.